This T cell receptor (beta chain) emerged from a study of T-cell memory formation after mild COVID-19. V was clipped by 4 bases and J by 5 bases; unmatched bases: 6. The length of the CDR3 is 16 residues. 5'RACE primed at constant segments yielded TCR alpha and TCR beta cDNA libraries bearing sample barcodes and UMIs. Via MiXCR, TCRdb re-called the 5' RACE reads, giving one row per CDR3 protein. The table shows more than 75,000 distinct CDR3 sequences, with nearly 25% occurring only once. This clonotype has more than one count but fewer than ten. What it binds is unknown. Findings and caveats of the study: Contracting CD4+ clones lay largely in CM and EM, with CD8+ ones residing in EMRA. The SARS-CoV-2 specificity of second-wave clones reaching peak at day 37 remained unverified. CD4/CD8 balance held among clones contracting day 15 to 85, and later expanders leaned CD4+.

The clonotype was recovered from a man younger than 30 who had mild COVID-19 (a few samples of this study predate the infection). Cell type and time point are not known. The sequenced material came from PBMCs or a T cell subset sorted from them (not recorded which). The chain recombines TRBV12-3 or TRBV12-4 with TRBJ2-5, with TRBD2 matching over 14 bases. Here the CDR3 DNA reads TGTGCCAGCAGTTCAGGACTAGCGGGGGGTCGGGAGACCCAGTACTTC. It translates to CASSSGLAGGRETQYF.